This T cell receptor beta chain was found in a study of blood T cell repertoires in COVID-19 (dated by TCRdb to about 2020). Regarding the study in general: The collaborator samples originated in the United States, Italy and Spain and spanned the acute and convalescent phases of COVID-19. Deeply sampled blood TCRbeta repertoires from subjects exposed to, actively infected with, or recovered from COVID-19 were included in the dataset. Where HLA class I and class II types were available, the types were taken from metadata supplied by the sample provider, not from assay-based typing. The prospective study material was composed of cDNA or gDNA derived from T cells, B-cell-depleted T cells, or PBMCs. Samples came from the ongoing ImmuneRACE study (first 160 participants) plus 1,254 subjects from 6 global collaborators. A de-identified subject ID, COVID-19 status, age in years and sex were almost always included in the sample metadata. The repertoires were made available in a free public database intended to serve as a resource for research on the immune response to SARS-CoV-2. Study-wide findings and limitations: The amount of clinical and demographic metadata varied by source and participant and was provided uncurated.

Concerning this clone itself: Its specific antigen is unknown. Per-base qualities were not stored, and no clone one base away is much larger.

Each collaborating institution followed its own protocols to collect whole blood in K2EDTA tubes. Collaborator samples were shipped for TCRbeta analysis as frozen whole blood, isolated PBMCs, or DNA extracted from either sample type. TCRbeta CDR3 regions were amplified from genomic DNA by means of the immunoSEQ Assay, a bias-controlled multiplex PCR. Under the source paper's analysis protocol: Nucleated cell counts per sample were estimated from amplification of reference gene primers within the assay. To quantify the absolute abundance of each unique TCRbeta CDR3 rearrangement, sequence reads were collapsed and filtered. For each sample, productive Simpson clonality was calculated as the square root of Simpson's diversity index across productive rearrangements. TCRdb's version of the immuneACCESS table is confined to in-frame rearrangements and falls short of the full clone set. An unresolved V gene accounts for under half of the shortfall where checked; the remainder is of unknown origin. V and J calls and clone size are as listed in that table; D and trimming were resolved from the DNA. In all, the sample holds around 120,000 clones, and 65% to 80% of those were seen once. Around 2.3% of the sample is held by the ten biggest clonotypes.

The CDR3 has 14 amino acids, counting the end cysteine and phenylalanine. Only CDR3 DNA is held: 42 bases, read in frame from base 1. CDR1 and CDR2 were assigned from the germline V gene (reference sequence) as LNHDA and SQIVND. Trimmed from V: 7 bases; trimmed from J: 7 bases; junction bases lacking a gene match: 9. The receptor comes from a middle-aged man with acute or convalescent COVID-19. Input material: peripheral blood. Recombination linked TRBV19 to TRBJ2-7, with TRBD1 matching 11 junction bases. The nucleotides read TGTGCCAGTAACATCGGACAGGGGGCGCTTGAGCAGTACTTC. This translates into CASNIGQGALEQYF. With all but the CDR3 taken from the reference TRBV19 and TRBJ2-7 genes, the full variable domain is: DGGITQSPKYLFRKEGQNVTLSCEQNLNHDAMYWYRQDPGQGLRLIYYSQIVNDFQKGDIAEGYSVSREKKESFPLTVTSAQKNPTAFYLCASNIGQGALEQYFGPGTRLTVT.